This T cell receptor (beta chain) appears in the sequencing data of a study of cytomegalovirus exposure and HLA in healthy donors. About the study: Among a few hundred genotyped donors, roughly 81% fell in the Caucasian-associated ancestry cluster. General study findings and limits: Analysis performed later showed TCR beta chains linked to HLA being more clonally expanded than equally common others. It was fewer than 200 TCR beta chains that were listed as cytomegalovirus-associated.

CDR1 MNHEY and CDR2 SVGAGI come from the germline V gene. The CDR3 loop spans 14 amino acids. Donors in the study were healthy people who gave bone marrow. A word on this clone: What it recognizes is unknown. Sequence at one end of the junction differs from germline and may be a read error.

It was with 60 Vbeta and 13 Jbeta primers that the PCR ran. TCRdb keeps only in-frame clones here, not all; method: immunoSEQ multiplex PCR. The repertoire holds roughly 200,000 clones, with around 78% as singletons. The sequence derives from a woman aged 30 to 39 in good health and CMV-seropositive. This chain connects TRBV6-5 to TRBJ1-5; TRBD1 might be the D (6 bases). Specimen: PBMCs. The CDR3 reads CASRRRDTNQPQHF. In DNA form, the CDR3 reads TGTGCCAGCAGGCGCCGGGACACCAATCAGCCTCAGCATTTT.